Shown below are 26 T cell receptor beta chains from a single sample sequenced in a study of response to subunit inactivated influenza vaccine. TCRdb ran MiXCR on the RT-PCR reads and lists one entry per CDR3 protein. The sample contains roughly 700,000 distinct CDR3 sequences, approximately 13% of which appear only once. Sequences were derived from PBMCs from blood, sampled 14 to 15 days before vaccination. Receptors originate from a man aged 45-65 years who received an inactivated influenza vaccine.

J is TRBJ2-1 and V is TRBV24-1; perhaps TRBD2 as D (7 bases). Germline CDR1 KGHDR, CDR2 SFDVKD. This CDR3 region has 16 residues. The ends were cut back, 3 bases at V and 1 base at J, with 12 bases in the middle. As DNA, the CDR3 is TGTGCCACCAGTGATCCCGGGGGGACATCCTACAATGAGCAGTTCTTC. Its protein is CATSDPGGTSYNEQFF.

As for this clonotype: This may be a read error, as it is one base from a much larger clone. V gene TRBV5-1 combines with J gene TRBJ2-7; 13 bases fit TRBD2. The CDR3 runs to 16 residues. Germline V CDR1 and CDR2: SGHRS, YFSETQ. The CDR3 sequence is CAGSPFGLAGVGEQYF. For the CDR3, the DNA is TGCGCCGGCAGCCCGTTCGGACTAGCGGGAGTGGGTGAGCAGTACTTC.

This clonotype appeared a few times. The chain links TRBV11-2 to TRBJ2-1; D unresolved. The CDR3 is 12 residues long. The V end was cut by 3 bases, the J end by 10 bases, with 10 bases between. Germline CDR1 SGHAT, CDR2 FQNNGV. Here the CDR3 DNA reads TGTGCCAGCAGCTTTTACGAATTCGAGCAGTTCTTC. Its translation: CASSFYEFEQFF.

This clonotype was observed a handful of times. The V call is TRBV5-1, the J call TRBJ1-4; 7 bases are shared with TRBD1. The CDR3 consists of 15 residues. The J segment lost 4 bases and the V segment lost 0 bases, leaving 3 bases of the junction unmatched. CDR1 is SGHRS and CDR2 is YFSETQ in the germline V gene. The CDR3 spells CASSLAGTVNEKLFF. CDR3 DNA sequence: TGCGCCAGCAGCTTGGCCGGGACAGTTAATGAAAAACTGTTTTTT.

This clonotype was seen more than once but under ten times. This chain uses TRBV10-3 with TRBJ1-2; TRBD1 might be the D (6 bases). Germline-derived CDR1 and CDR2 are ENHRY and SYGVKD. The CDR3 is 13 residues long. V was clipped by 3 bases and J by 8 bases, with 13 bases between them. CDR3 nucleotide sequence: TGTGCCATCAGTGACGTCGGGGGGCGAGGCTACACCTTC. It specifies CAISDVGGRGYTF.

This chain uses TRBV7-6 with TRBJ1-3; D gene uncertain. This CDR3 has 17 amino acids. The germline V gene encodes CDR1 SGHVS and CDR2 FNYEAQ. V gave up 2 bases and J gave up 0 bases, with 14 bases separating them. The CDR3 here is CASSLTRPTVSGNTIYF. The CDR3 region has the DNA TGTGCCAGCAGCTTAACTCGTCCGACCGTCTCTGGAAACACCATATATTTT.

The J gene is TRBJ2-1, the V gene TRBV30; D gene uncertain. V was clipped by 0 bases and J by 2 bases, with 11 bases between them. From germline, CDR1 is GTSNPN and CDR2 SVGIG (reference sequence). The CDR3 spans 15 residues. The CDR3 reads CAWSVGLTAYNEQFF. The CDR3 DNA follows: TGTGCCTGGAGTGTAGGGCTGACCGCCTACAATGAGCAGTTCTTC.

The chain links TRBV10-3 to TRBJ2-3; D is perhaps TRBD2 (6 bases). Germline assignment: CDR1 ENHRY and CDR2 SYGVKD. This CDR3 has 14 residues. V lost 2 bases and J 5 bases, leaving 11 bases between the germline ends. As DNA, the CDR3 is TGTGCCATCAGTGAGGGCGGGAAGGTAGATACGCAGTATTTT. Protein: CAISEGGKVDTQYF.

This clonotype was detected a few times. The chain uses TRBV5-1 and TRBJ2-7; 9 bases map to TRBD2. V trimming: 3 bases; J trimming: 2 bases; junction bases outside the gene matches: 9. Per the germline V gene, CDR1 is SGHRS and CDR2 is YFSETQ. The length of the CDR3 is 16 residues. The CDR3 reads CASSSSRGGATYEQYF. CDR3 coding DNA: TGCGCCAGCAGCTCCTCGCGGGGGGGCGCGACCTACGAGCAGTACTTC.

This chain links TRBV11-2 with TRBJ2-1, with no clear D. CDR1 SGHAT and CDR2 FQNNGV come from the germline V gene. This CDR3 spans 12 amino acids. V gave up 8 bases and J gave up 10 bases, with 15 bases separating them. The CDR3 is CASLLHGPEQFF. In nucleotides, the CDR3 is TGTGCCAGCCTCCTCCACGGTCCCGAGCAGTTCTTC.

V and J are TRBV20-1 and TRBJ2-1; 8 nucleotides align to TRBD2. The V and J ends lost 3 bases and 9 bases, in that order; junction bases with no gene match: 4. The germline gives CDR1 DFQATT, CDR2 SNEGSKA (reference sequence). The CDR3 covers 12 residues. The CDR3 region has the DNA TGCAGTGCTAGCGGGGGGGGTCGTGAGCAGTTCTTC. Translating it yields CSASGGGREQFF.

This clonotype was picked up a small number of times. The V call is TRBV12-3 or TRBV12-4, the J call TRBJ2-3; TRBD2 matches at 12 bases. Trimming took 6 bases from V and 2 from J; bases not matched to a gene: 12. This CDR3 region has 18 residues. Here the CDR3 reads CASSSYPGLAGPTDTQYF. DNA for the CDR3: TGTGCCAGCAGCTCTTATCCTGGACTAGCGGGACCCACAGATACGCAGTATTTT.

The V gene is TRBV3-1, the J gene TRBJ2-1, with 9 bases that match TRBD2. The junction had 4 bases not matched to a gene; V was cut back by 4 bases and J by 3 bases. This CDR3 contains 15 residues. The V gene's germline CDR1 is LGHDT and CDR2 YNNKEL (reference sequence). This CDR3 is CASSPSGTDYNEQFF. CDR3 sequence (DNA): TGTGCCAGCAGCCCTAGCGGGACAGACTACAATGAGCAGTTCTTC.

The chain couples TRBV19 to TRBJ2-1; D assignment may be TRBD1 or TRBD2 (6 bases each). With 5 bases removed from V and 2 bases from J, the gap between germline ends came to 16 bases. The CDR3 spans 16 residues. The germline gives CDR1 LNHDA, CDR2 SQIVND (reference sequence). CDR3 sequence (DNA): TGTGCCAGTAGTCCGGGGCGAGGGGGGACCTACAATGAGCAGTTCTTC. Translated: CASSPGRGGTYNEQFF.

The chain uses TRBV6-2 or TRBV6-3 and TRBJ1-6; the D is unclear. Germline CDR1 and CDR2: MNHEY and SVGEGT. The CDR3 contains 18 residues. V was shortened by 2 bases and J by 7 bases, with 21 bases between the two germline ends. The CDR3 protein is CASSYVRGRSFENSPLHF. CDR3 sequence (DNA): TGTGCCAGCAGTTACGTACGAGGCCGAAGCTTCGAAAATTCACCCCTCCACTTT.

The CDR3 coding sequence is TGTGCCAGCAGCCGAAAGCGTCGGGAGGGCCTCTTGAATGAGCAGTTCTTC. It yields the protein CASSRKRREGLLNEQFF. This rearrangement joins TRBV7-6 to TRBJ2-1, with 8 bases lining up with TRBD2. This CDR3 is 17 amino acids long. The germline V gene has CDR1 SGHVS and CDR2 FNYEAQ. J gave up 7 bases and V 5 bases, and 16 bases lay outside the gene matches.

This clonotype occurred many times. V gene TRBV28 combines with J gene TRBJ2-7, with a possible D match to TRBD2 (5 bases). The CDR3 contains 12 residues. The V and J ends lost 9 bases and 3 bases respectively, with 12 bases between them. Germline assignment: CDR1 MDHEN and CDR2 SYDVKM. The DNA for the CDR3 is TGTGCCAGTTCGGGGTACTTCTACGAGCAGTACTTC. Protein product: CASSGYFYEQYF. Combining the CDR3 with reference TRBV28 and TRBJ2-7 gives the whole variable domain DVKVTQSSRYLVKRTGEKVFLECVQDMDHENMFWYRQDPGLGLRLIYFSYDVKMKEKGDIPEGYSVSREKKERFSLILESASTNQTSMYLCASSGYFYEQYFGPGTRLTVT.

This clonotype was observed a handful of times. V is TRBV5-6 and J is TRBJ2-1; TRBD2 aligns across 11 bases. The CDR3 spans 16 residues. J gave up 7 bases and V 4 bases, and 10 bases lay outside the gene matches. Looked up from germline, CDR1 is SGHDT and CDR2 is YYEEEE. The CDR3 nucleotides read TGTGCCAGCAGCGGCGTAGCGGGAGGGCCGTGGAATGAGCAGTTCTTC. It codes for CASSGVAGGPWNEQFF.

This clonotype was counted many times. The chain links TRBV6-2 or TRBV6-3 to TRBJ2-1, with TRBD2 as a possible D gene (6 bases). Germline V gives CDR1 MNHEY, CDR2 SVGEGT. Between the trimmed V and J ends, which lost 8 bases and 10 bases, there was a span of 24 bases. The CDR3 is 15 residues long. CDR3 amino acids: CASRSGGLFVGEQFF. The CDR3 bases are TGTGCCAGCCGATCCGGAGGGCTTTTTGTGGGGGAGCAGTTCTTC.

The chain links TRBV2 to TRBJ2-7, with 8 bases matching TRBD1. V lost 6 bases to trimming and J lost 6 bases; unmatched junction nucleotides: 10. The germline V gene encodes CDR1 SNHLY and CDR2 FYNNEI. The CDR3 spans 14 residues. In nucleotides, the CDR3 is TGTGCCAGCAGGTTGGACAGGGAGTGGGGCGAGCAGTACTTC. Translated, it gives CASRLDREWGEQYF.

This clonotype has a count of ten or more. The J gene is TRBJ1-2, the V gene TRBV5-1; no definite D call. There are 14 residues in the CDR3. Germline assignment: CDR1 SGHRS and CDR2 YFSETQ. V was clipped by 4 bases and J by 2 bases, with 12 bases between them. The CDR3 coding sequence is TGCGCCAGCAGCCCGACCGGGCGGAACTATGGCTACACCTTC. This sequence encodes CASSPTGRNYGYTF.

The CDR3 nucleotides read TGCAGTGCTCCACAGGGGTACCAAGAGACCCAGTACTTC. Translation gives CSAPQGYQETQYF. V is TRBV20-1 and J is TRBJ2-5; 7 nucleotides match TRBD1. Germline values: CDR1 DFQATT, CDR2 SNEGSKA (reference sequence). This CDR3 is 13 amino acids long. V trimming: 5 bases; J trimming: 0 bases; junction bases outside the gene matches: 3.

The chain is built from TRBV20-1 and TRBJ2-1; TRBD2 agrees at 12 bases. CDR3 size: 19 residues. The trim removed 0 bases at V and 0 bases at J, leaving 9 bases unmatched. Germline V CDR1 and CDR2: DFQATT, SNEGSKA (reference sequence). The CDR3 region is CSARDIRLAGVSSYNEQFF. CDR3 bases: TGCAGTGCTAGAGACATAAGACTAGCGGGAGTAAGCTCCTACAATGAGCAGTTCTTC.

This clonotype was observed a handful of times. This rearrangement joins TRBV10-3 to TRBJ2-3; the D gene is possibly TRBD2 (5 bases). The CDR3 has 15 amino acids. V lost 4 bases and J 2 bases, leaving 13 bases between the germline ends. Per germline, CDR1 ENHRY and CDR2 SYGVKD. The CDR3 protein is CAISGRLGVTDTQYF. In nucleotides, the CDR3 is TGTGCCATCAGTGGACGCCTGGGAGTCACAGATACGCAGTATTTT.

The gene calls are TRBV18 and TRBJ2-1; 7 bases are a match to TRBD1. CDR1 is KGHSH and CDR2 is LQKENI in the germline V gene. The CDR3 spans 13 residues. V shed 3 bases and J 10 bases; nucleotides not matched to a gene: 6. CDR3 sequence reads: CASSPRQGEEQFF. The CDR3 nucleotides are TGTGCCAGCTCACCGCGACAGGGAGAAGAGCAGTTCTTC.

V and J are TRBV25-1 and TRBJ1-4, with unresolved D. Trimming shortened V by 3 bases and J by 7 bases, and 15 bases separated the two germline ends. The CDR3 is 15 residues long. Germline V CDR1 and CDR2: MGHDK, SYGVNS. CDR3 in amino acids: CASSDRGLGGEKLFF. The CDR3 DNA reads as TGTGCCAGCAGTGATCGTGGGCTGGGAGGTGAAAAACTGTTTTTT.